One and the same sample provided the 8 T cell receptor beta chains below, sequenced in a study of T cells after yellow fever vaccination (dated by TCRdb to between 2017 and 2020). The treatment or condition label on this specimen signifies: live attenuated yellow fever vaccine strain. Library preparation used 5' RACE. TCRdb shows the sequencer as Illumina HiSeq 2500. TCRdb redid the processing of the public reads, applying fastp at Q25 and MiXCR, and retained in-frame beta chains. A single entry per CDR3 protein holds the most common genes and DNA from its merged rows. This sample gives 60,000 to 85,000 distinct CDR3 sequences in total; about 6% of them show up just once. About 40% of the sample lies in the top ten. Material: CD8+ T cells sorted from PBMCs, obtained around 45 days after the first yellow fever vaccination. These receptors were obtained from a man between 18 and 35 years old who received the YFV17D yellow fever vaccine.

This clonotype showed up many times. This sequence joins TRBV28 and TRBJ1-1, with TRBD1 matching 7 bases. V dropped 1 base and J dropped 5; count of bases not matched to a gene: 4. The germline CDR1 and CDR2 sequences are MDHEN and SYDVKM. This CDR3 is 14 amino acids long. The CDR3: CASSLFPGGTEAFF. CDR3 nucleotides: TGTGCCAGCAGTTTATTCCCAGGGGGTACTGAAGCTTTCTTT.

This clonotype was observed many times. V is TRBV5-6 and J is TRBJ2-7; 7 nucleotides agree with TRBD2. V lost 0 bases to trimming and J lost 2 bases; unmatched junction nucleotides: 2. CDR1 is SGHDT and CDR2 is YYEEEE in the germline V gene. This CDR3 region has 14 residues. In nucleotides, the CDR3 is TGTGCCAGCAGCTTGGGACTAGCTCCCTACGAGCAGTACTTC. Its translation is CASSLGLAPYEQYF.

The genes are TRBV20-1 and TRBJ2-2, with D perhaps TRBD1 or TRBD2 (5 bases each). Germline CDR1 reads DFQATT; CDR2 reads SNEGSKA (reference sequence). There are 17 residues in the CDR3. Trimming left V 1 base short and J 3 bases short, with 18 bases between. In DNA, the CDR3 is TGCAGTGCTAGAGCCCGGGACGGTGCCAGTTACACCGGGGAGCTGTTTTTT. Amino acids: CSARARDGASYTGELFF.

The sample holds many counts of this clonotype. The V and J genes are TRBV15 and TRBJ2-7, with 13 positions matching TRBD2. The CDR3 consists of 15 residues. V trimming: 5 bases; J trimming: 3 bases; junction bases outside the gene matches: 4. Germline CDR1 LNHNV, CDR2 YYDKDF (reference sequence). The CDR3 is CATSLGTSGVYEQYF. In DNA form, the CDR3 reads TGTGCCACCAGCCTCGGGACTAGCGGGGTCTACGAGCAGTACTTC.

Details on this clonotype: A read error may explain this, as a much larger clone is one base away. This chain uses TRBV18 with TRBJ1-1, with a possible D match to TRBD1 (6 bases). The V end lost 3 bases, the J end lost 0 bases, and 23 bases lay between the germline ends. The CDR3 loop spans 19 amino acids. The germline V gene encodes CDR1 KGHSH and CDR2 LQKENI. The CDR3 region is CASSPILQGIAGMNTEAFF. DNA of the CDR3: TGTGCCAGCTCACCGATTCTGCAGGGGATCGCAGGCATGAACACTGAAGCTTTCTTT.

About this clonotype itself: Being one base from a much bigger clone, this may be a read error. The chain recombines TRBV7-4 with TRBJ2-7; D is perhaps TRBD1 (5 bases). Germline V gene lookup returns CDR1 SGHVT and CDR2 SQSDAQ. CDR3 length: 16 amino acids. The V end lost 6 bases, the J end lost 3 bases, and 21 bases lay between the germline ends. CDR3 amino acids: CASSPSTGPTCYEQYV. CDR3 coding DNA: TGTGCCAGCAGTCCGAGTACAGGACCGACTTGCTACGAGCAGTACGTC.

At least ten counts were recorded for this clonotype. The chain uses TRBV4-1 and TRBJ2-1; D gene ambiguous. The CDR3 has 16 residues. Looked up from germline, CDR1 is MGHRA and CDR2 is YSYEKL. Trimming cost V 1 base and J 0 bases, with 10 bases left between them. The CDR3: CASSQGILSSYNEQFF. CDR3 nucleotide sequence: TGCGCCAGCAGCCAAGGAATCCTAAGCTCCTACAATGAGCAGTTCTTC.

This clonotype has only a few counts. V gene TRBV2 combines with J gene TRBJ2-6; D call uncertain. Germline loops: CDR1 SNHLY, CDR2 FYNNEI. The CDR3 runs 16 residues. V lost 6 bases, J lost 0 bases, and 12 bases lay in between. CDR3 coding DNA: TGTGCCAGCAGCGCTCCAGAGGTCTCTGGGGCCAACGTCCTGACTTTC. This encodes CASSAPEVSGANVLTF.